The present TCR beta chain was sequenced within a study of breast tumors, draining lymph nodes, adjacent tissues. For this clonotype: No DNA is shown, since the ends of the CDR3 on it are uncertain; the CDR3 is the one TCRdb lists.

Breast cancer patients provided tissue from their axillary draining lymph nodes. Each CDR3 protein is one row after TCRdb ran MiXCR on the multiplex PCR reads. Among about 200,000 distinct CDR3 sequences listed, approximately 33% were seen once. The CDR3 is 20 residues long, counting both termini. Germline V CDR1 and CDR2: SGHAT, FQNNGV. The chain carries TRBV11-2 and TRBJ2-2; the table names TRBD1, a call not compared with the DNA. The sequence derives from a female donor with breast cancer. Some clones in this sample may be carry-over from other donors' samples. Sequencing was done on a sample of axillary lymph node tissue. The CDR3 reads CASSKRTGNQETQYFGELFF.